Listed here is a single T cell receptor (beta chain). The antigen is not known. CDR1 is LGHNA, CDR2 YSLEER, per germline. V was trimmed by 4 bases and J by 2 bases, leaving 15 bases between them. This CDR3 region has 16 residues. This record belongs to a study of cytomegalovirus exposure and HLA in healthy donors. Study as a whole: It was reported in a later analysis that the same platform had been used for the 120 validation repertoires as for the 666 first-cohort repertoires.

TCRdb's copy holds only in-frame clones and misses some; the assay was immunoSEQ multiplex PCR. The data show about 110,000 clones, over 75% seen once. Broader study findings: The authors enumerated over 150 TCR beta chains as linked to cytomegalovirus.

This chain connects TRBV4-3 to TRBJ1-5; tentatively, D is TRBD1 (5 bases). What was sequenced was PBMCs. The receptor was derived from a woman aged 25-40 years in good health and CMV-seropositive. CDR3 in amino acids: CASSLTTGVGNQPQHF. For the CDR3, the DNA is TGCGCCAGCAGCCTCACGACGGGGGTTGGCAATCAGCCCCAGCATTTT.